This T cell receptor (beta chain) was retrieved from a study of OX40 agonist ivuxolimab in advanced cancers. On the study more broadly: Patients undergoing dose escalation presented with hepatocellular carcinoma, melanoma, renal cell or head and neck cancer. Around 40% of patients had received prior checkpoint inhibitor therapy.

Study-wide points: By week 6 at 0.1 to 3.0 mg/kg, blood CD4+ and CD8+ T cells had expanded clonally.

Patients with a history of autoimmune disease or on systemic immunosuppression were excluded. CDR3 length equals 15 residues. Germline loops: CDR1 SGDLS, CDR2 YYNGEE. Trimming cost V 4 bases and J 4 bases; bases outside gene matches: 6. Using immunoSEQ multiplex PCR, the repertoire was profiled, and TCRdb retains in-frame clones only, with some absent. In the table there are about 100,000 clones, over 85% of which are singletons. Points on this clone: Its antigen is not known.

This TCR was sampled from an adult with an advanced solid tumor such as melanoma, head and neck, liver or kidney cancer. V and J are TRBV9 and TRBJ1-4, with TRBD1 matching 8 bases. Here the sequenced sample was CD4+ or CD8+ T cells sorted from blood, taken in a trial of the OX40 agonist ivuxolimab. The DNA for the CDR3 is TGTGCCAGCAGCTACCGGACAGGGAGTAATGAAAAACTGTTTTTT. This translates into CASSYRTGSNEKLFF.